The 8 T cell receptor beta chains listed next were all sequenced from one sample in a study of blood T cells in healthy people across ages. A J-beta primer mix and a sample-barcoded 5' primer were used in a second PCR of roughly 6 to 12 cycles. TCRdb itself ran the 5' RACE reads through MiXCR, one entry per CDR3 protein. The top ten hold 7.7% of the sample, which has some 1.5 million distinct CDR3 sequences, 28% seen once. The sequenced sample consisted of blood. The receptors shown here come from a woman aged 25 to 39 in good health.

This chain joins TRBV12-3 or TRBV12-4 and TRBJ2-5; 8 bases agree with TRBD2. CDR3 length: 13 amino acids. V lost 8 bases to trimming and J lost 5 bases; unmatched junction nucleotides: 7. In nucleotides, the CDR3 is TGTGCCAGCGGCCGGGGGGGCCGGGAGACCCAGTACTTC. Translated: CASGRGGRETQYF.

This clonotype showed up just a few times. This chain joins TRBV5-1 and TRBJ1-2; maybe TRBD1 (5 bases). The CDR3 contains 13 residues. Germline CDR1 reads SGHRS; CDR2 reads YFSETQ. V was trimmed by 3 bases and J by 4 bases, leaving 10 bases between them. The CDR3, as DNA: TGCGCCAGCAGCTCGGACATTGCCTATGGCTACACCTTC. Translated: CASSSDIAYGYTF.

The table lists this clonotype with a few counts. The chain employs TRBV30 and TRBJ2-4; 11 positions agree with TRBD2. CDR1 is GTSNPN, CDR2 SVGIG, per germline (reference sequence). This CDR3 comprises 14 residues. V dropped 0 bases and J dropped 11; count of bases not matched to a gene: 6. Here the CDR3 reads CAWSVLAGGTVQYF. CDR3 DNA sequence: TGTGCCTGGAGTGTCTTAGCGGGGGGGACCGTTCAGTACTTC.

Only a few counts were recorded for this clonotype. The chain joins TRBV6-6 to TRBJ2-1; perhaps D is TRBD1 or TRBD2 (5 bases each). This CDR3 comprises 16 residues. V gave up 6 bases and J gave up 10 bases, with 25 bases separating them. Germline values: CDR1 MNHNY, CDR2 SVGAGI (reference sequence). The CDR3 region has the DNA TGTGCCAGCAGCCTAAGCCCAGTCCGGGGCAAATGGGAGCAGTTCTTC. Translation: CASSLSPVRGKWEQFF.

This clonotype was seen just once. The chain is built from TRBV5-6 and TRBJ2-5; 11 nucleotides match TRBD2. The CDR3 is made up of 15 amino acids. The germline gives CDR1 SGHDT, CDR2 YYEEEE. V dropped 5 bases and J dropped 5; count of bases not matched to a gene: 8. The CDR3 DNA sequence: TGTGCCAGCAGTTACGTAGCGGGGGGGCCGGAGACCCAGTACTTC. Its protein is CASSYVAGGPETQYF.

The chain employs TRBV20-1 and TRBJ1-5; 8 positions match TRBD1. V dropped 5 bases and J dropped 6; count of bases not matched to a gene: 9. Looked up from germline, CDR1 is DFQATT and CDR2 is SNEGSKA (reference sequence). The CDR3 sequence is 14 residues long. The CDR3: CSAALGQGGQPQHF. CDR3 sequence (DNA): TGCAGTGCTGCACTCGGACAGGGTGGTCAGCCCCAGCATTTT.

The chain joins TRBV29-1 to TRBJ2-1, with a weak D call TRBD2 (5 bases). V shed 4 bases and J shed 8 bases, with 18 bases lying between them. The CDR3 runs to 14 residues. In germline, CDR1 is SQVTM, CDR2 ANQGSEA. The CDR3 is CSVASSGRWDEQFF. CDR3 DNA: TGCAGCGTTGCTTCCAGCGGCCGATGGGATGAGCAGTTCTTC.

This chain links TRBV27 with TRBJ2-7; TRBD2 agrees at 7 bases. The germline CDR1 and CDR2 sequences are MNHEY and SMNVEV (reference sequence). There are 14 residues in the CDR3. The V gene end was trimmed by 8 bases and the J gene end by 0 bases; junction bases not matched to a gene: 7. Here the CDR3 reads CASGRTSDSYEQYF. Here the CDR3 DNA reads TGTGCCAGCGGCAGAACTAGCGACTCCTACGAGCAGTACTTC.